The clone carrying this T cell receptor beta chain appeared a few times. The antigen remains unidentified. Every TCR beta cDNA library bore unique molecular identifiers. Hundreds of thousands of cDNA molecules came from around 1 to 9.1 million T cells. TCRdb reprocessed the PCR reads via MiXCR and lists one record per CDR3 protein. The sample holds 750,000 to 900,000 distinct CDR3 sequences; about half are singletons and the top ten take 4.9%. The sample comes from a study of post-analysis software for immune sequencing data. Study findings and constraints: Five TRBV segments, including TRBV5-6, TRBV5-1 and TRBV20-1, were more frequent in patients than controls. People with multiple sclerosis had a significantly lower normalized Chao1 diversity than controls did.

CDR1 is LNHNV and CDR2 is YYDKDF in the germline V gene (reference sequence). This CDR3 comprises 13 residues. V was shortened by 5 bases and J by 4 bases, with 9 bases between the two germline ends. The chain carries TRBV15 and TRBJ2-1; D uncertain. This clonotype was sampled from a girl between 5 and 17 years old with multiple sclerosis. Sample: blood. The CDR3 spells CATSPWSYNEQFF. CDR3 in DNA: TGTGCCACCAGCCCTTGGTCTTACAATGAGCAGTTCTTC.